The rows below give T cell receptor beta chains drawn from one sample of a study of shared clonotypes between healthy human individuals. This table comes from immunoSEQ multiplex PCR, and its TCRdb copy is limited to in-frame clones, with some not included. The profile shows under 2.5 million clones, under 95% of them singletons. Sample: naive CD4+ T cells from PBMCs. The receptors were gathered from a man younger than 35 in good health. Some clones in this sample may be carry-over from other donors' samples. CDR3s include the opening cysteine and the closing phenylalanine or tryptophan. The order of the fields is CDR3 length, V gene, clone size, J gene, D gene, CDR3 DNA, CDR3 protein. The D gene is left open where the match is weak. Some rows mark clone size as missing; the rest say once, few, many or name a class of expanded clone.

15	TRBV21-1	once	TRBJ1-3	-	TGTGCCAGCAGCACTCTAGGAATCTCTGGAAACACCATATATTTT	CASSTLGISGNTIYF
12	TRBV28	-	TRBJ1-2	-	TGTGCCAGCAGTTTGACAGGCTATGGCTACACCTTC	CASSLTGYGYTF
17	TRBV30	once	TRBJ1-5	-	TGTGCCTGGAATGTCGGGTTGCCTAAACATAGCAATCAGCCCCAGCATTTT	CAWNVGLPKHSNQPQHF
14	TRBV7-6	-	TRBJ1-2	TRBD1	TGTGCCAGCAGCTCCGGGACAGGGGCCTATGGCTACACCTTC	CASSSGTGAYGYTF
18	TRBV11-2	-	TRBJ2-1	-	TGTGCCAGCAGATCACTCAGACGAGGTGACGAGACCTACAATGAGCAGTTCTTC	CASRSLRRGDETYNEQFF
15	TRBV2	-	TRBJ2-3	-	TGTGCCAGCAGCCCACTTGACCGGGGCGCAGATACGCAGTATTTT	CASSPLDRGADTQYF
13	TRBV6-6	-	TRBJ1-3	-	TGTGCCAGCAGCCTCTCCTTTGGAAACACCATATATTTT	CASSLSFGNTIYF
16	TRBV7-2	-	TRBJ2-3	-	TGTGCCAGCAGACTCTACGGGACTTCTAGCACAGATACGCAGTATTTT	CASRLYGTSSTDTQYF
13	TRBV10-3	-	TRBJ2-5	TRBD1	TGTGCCATCAGCCCGGGACAGCAAGAGACCCAGTACTTC	CAISPGQQETQYF
13	TRBV2	-	TRBJ2-7	-	TGTGCCAGCAGTGTTGAGGGTGGGCTCGAGCAGTACTTC	CASSVEGGLEQYF
17	TRBV5-4	-	TRBJ2-7	-	TGTGCCAGCAGCCCCATGAACAAGGACGCGTTGACCTACGAGCAGTACTTC	CASSPMNKDALTYEQYF
14	TRBV5-1	-	TRBJ2-7	-	TGCGCCAGCAGCCTCTCGGGACAAGGCTACGAGCAGTACTTC	CASSLSGQGYEQYF
13	TRBV6-1	-	TRBJ1-2	-	TGTGCCAGCACCATCGGGGCCTACTATGGCTACACCTTC	CASTIGAYYGYTF
16	TRBV5-1	-	TRBJ2-5	TRBD2	TGCGCCAGCAGTCCCCAATTAGCGGGAGTGGGAGAGACCCAGTACTTC	CASSPQLAGVGETQYF
16	TRBV27	-	TRBJ2-7	TRBD2	TGTGCCAGCAGTTTAAGGAGTCTAGCGGGAGTTTACGAGCAGTACTTC	CASSLRSLAGVYEQYF
13	TRBV6-6	-	TRBJ1-5	TRBD1	TGTGCCAGCCGGGACAGGGGGTATCAGCCCCAGCATTTT	CASRDRGYQPQHF
15	TRBV5-1	once	TRBJ2-5	TRBD2	TGCGCCAGCAGCATCAGCGGGAGCAACCAAGAGACCCAGTACTTC	CASSISGSNQETQYF
16	TRBV28	-	TRBJ1-3	-	TGTGCCAGCTTCACGGTGGACACGTCGCCTGGAAACACCATATATTTT	CASFTVDTSPGNTIYF
15	TRBV18	-	TRBJ2-7	-	TGTGCCAGCTCACCACCAGGGCAGCCCGGCGGCGAGCAGTACTTC	CASSPPGQPGGEQYF
14	TRBV5-1	-	TRBJ1-2	-	TGCGCCAGCAGCTTAGGAACGGACCCCTATGGCTACACCTTC	CASSLGTDPYGYTF
15	TRBV25-1	once	TRBJ2-7	-	TGTGCCAGCAGAGAGACGACGCCAAGCTCCTACGAGCAGTACTTC	CASRETTPSSYEQYF
15	TRBV11-2	-	TRBJ1-1	-	TGTGCCAGCAGCCTTACAGGGATTCCGAACACTGAAGCTTTCTTT	CASSLTGIPNTEAFF
11	TRBV6-1	-	TRBJ1-2	-	TGTGCCAGCGGACAGAACTATGGCTACACCTTC	CASGQNYGYTF
15	TRBV5-8	-	TRBJ1-4	-	TGTGCCAGTCCGGCCCGGGGAGGAACTAATGAAAAACTGTTTTTT	CASPARGGTNEKLFF
16	TRBV4-3	-	TRBJ1-1	TRBD1	TGCGCCAGCAGCCAAGGGACACAGGGGATGAACACTGAAGCTTTCTTT	CASSQGTQGMNTEAFF
15	TRBV11-1	-	TRBJ2-7	-	TGTGCCAGCAGCTTGAGTCGACTCGAGGGCTACGAGCAGTACTTC	CASSLSRLEGYEQYF
17	TRBV9	-	TRBJ2-1	TRBD2	TGTGCCAGCAGCGAGGAGCACGCCGGGACTAGCGGGAATGAGCAGTTCTTC	CASSEEHAGTSGNEQFF
16	TRBV7-3	-	TRBJ1-3	-	TGTGCCAGCAGCTTAACGTTTGGGACCTCTGGAAACACCATATATTTT	CASSLTFGTSGNTIYF
19	TRBV4-1	-	TRBJ2-3	TRBD2	TGCGCCAGCAGCCAAGCACTAGCGGGAGTGGGGCCTAGCACAGATACGCAGTATTTT	CASSQALAGVGPSTDTQYF
12	TRBV28	-	TRBJ2-7	-	TGTGCCAGCAGGGTCCAGGGCTACGAGCAGTACTTC	CASRVQGYEQYF
16	TRBV28	once	TRBJ2-3	-	TGTGCCAGCAGTTTCCCCGCCGGGAGAAGCACAGATACGCAGTATTTT	CASSFPAGRSTDTQYF
18	TRBV25-1	-	TRBJ2-6	TRBD2	TGTGCCAGCAGTGAATTCGCGGGGGGGACTTCTGGGGCCAACGTCCTGACTTTC	CASSEFAGGTSGANVLTF
16	TRBV28	-	TRBJ1-3	-	TGTGCCAGCAGGGAATGGGGGGATGGCTCTGGAAACACCATATATTTT	CASREWGDGSGNTIYF
14	TRBV18	-	TRBJ2-7	-	TGTGCCAGCTCACCGGGACTTTTATCCTACGAGCAGTACTTC	CASSPGLLSYEQYF
14	TRBV9	-	TRBJ1-2	TRBD1	TGTGCCAGCAGCGGATACAGGGGGCATTATGGCTACACCTTC	CASSGYRGHYGYTF
14	TRBV6-6	-	TRBJ2-7	-	TGTGCCAGCCTAGGGGGGCGGGGATTCTACGAGCAGTACTTC	CASLGGRGFYEQYF
20	TRBV15	-	TRBJ2-1	-	TGTGCCACCAGCCTTGATCGGGGGACCCCGCAGGTGAGCTCCTACAATGAGCAGTTCTTC	CATSLDRGTPQVSSYNEQFF
15	TRBV6-5	once	TRBJ1-4	-	TGTGCCAGCAGTACTACACAGGCAACTAATGAAAAACTGTTTTTT	CASSTTQATNEKLFF
12	TRBV28	-	TRBJ2-7	-	TGTGCCAGCAGTAAAACAGGGAACGAGCAGTACTTC	CASSKTGNEQYF
14	TRBV7-9	-	TRBJ2-1	-	TGTGCCAGCAGCCTTAGCAATTCCTACAATGAGCAGTTCTTC	CASSLSNSYNEQFF
14	TRBV29-1	-	TRBJ1-4	-	TGCAGCGTTGGCGGGGGGCAGGGTCAGGAAAAACTGTTTTTT	CSVGGGQGQEKLFF
11	TRBV30	-	TRBJ2-7	-	TGTGCCTGGACCCCGAAGTACGAGCAGTACTTC	CAWTPKYEQYF
11	TRBV28	few	TRBJ1-1	-	TGTGCCAGCAGGTTGAACACTGAAGCTTTCTTT	CASRLNTEAFF
13	TRBV29-1	-	TRBJ2-7	TRBD2	TGCAGCGCCCGGGGACTAGCGGGAGGCGAGCAGTACTTC	CSARGLAGGEQYF
14	TRBV25-1	-	TRBJ2-7	TRBD2	TGTGCCAGCTCTAGGCGTGGGACTAACTACGAGCAGTACTTC	CASSRRGTNYEQYF
15	TRBV5-1	-	TRBJ2-6	-	TGCGCCAGCACGCCGGGAAGCTCTGGGGCCAACGTCCTGACTTTC	CASTPGSSGANVLTF
14	TRBV5-1	-	TRBJ1-1	-	TGCGCCAGCAGCCCGGACCGATCGAACACTGAAGCTTTCTTT	CASSPDRSNTEAFF
12	TRBV28	few	TRBJ1-2	-	TGTGCCAGCAGTGCAAGGTTCTATGGCTACACCTTC	CASSARFYGYTF
15	TRBV14	-	TRBJ2-1	-	TGTGCCAGCAGCCCTTTTAAAGGGGCGGGCAATGAGCAGTTCTTC	CASSPFKGAGNEQFF